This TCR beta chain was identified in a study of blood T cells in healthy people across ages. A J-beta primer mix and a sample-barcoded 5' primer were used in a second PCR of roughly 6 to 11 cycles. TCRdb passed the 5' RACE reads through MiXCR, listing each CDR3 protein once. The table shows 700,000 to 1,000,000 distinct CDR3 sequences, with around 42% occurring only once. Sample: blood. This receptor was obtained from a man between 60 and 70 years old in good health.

CDR3 loop: CASSLGQAYNSPLHF. The CDR3, as DNA: TGTGCCAGCAGCTTAGGACAGGCTTATAATTCACCCCTCCACTTT. The V gene is TRBV7-2, the J gene TRBJ1-6, with D tentatively TRBD1 (6 bases). The V end lost 1 base, the J end lost 4 bases, and 8 bases lay between the germline ends. Germline-derived CDR1 and CDR2 are SGHTA and FQGNSA. The CDR3 has 15 amino acids. The whole variable domain, remainder taken from reference TRBV7-2 and TRBJ1-6, is GAGVSQSPSNKVTEKGKDVELRCDPISGHTALYWYRQSLGQGLEFLIYFQGNSAPDKSGLPSDRFSAERTGGSVSTLTIQRTQQEDSAVYLCASSLGQAYNSPLHFGNGTRLTVT.